The sequence of this T cell receptor beta chain was determined in a study of shared clonotypes between healthy human individuals. The protocol was immunoSEQ multiplex PCR, while the TCRdb copy is restricted to in-frame clones and leaves out a portion. The profile shows a few hundred thousand clones, around 97% of them singletons. The CDR3 has 17 residues. The V gene lost 0 bases and the J gene lost 2 bases, with 18 bases spanning the gap. Germline lookup yields CDR1 SGHKS and CDR2 YYEKEE (reference sequence). This TCR was recovered from a woman in her twenties or thirties in good health. The material sequenced was naive CD4+ T cells sorted from blood. The subset denotes: CD45RA+ positively selected. This chain connects TRBV5-5 to TRBJ2-7, with D perhaps given as TRBD1 or TRBD2 (5 bases each). The CDR3 reads CASSLVVGTIAPYEQYF. CDR3 sequence (DNA): TGTGCCAGCAGCTTGGTAGTCGGGACGATAGCTCCCTACGAGCAGTACTTC.